This TCR beta chain was identified in a study of Ad26.COV2.S vaccination and SARS-CoV-2 variants. The CDR3 loop spans 13 amino acids. Germline CDR1 LNHDA, CDR2 SQIVND (reference sequence). V dropped 4 bases and J dropped 4 bases, with 10 bases sitting between them. Treatment noted: 15 to 20 received Ad26.COV2.S at low or high dose, single or two shots; roughly five received placebo; per-sample allocation not given. Repertoires come from day 63 after the first vaccine or placebo injection. The assay was immunoSEQ multiplex PCR, and TCRdb's table has in-frame clones only and misses some. The table shows a few hundred thousand clones, with approximately 90% occurring only once.

The clonotype originates from a person between 18 and 59 years old who received the Ad26.COV2.S COVID-19 vaccine or a placebo. The sequences come from peripheral blood, collected in a trial of Ad26.COV2.S vaccine versus placebo. This chain joins TRBV19 and TRBJ1-2; unclear D gene. The CDR3, as DNA: TGTGCCAGTAGTACAGGACTGAGCTATGGCTACACCTTC. Encoded protein: CASSTGLSYGYTF.